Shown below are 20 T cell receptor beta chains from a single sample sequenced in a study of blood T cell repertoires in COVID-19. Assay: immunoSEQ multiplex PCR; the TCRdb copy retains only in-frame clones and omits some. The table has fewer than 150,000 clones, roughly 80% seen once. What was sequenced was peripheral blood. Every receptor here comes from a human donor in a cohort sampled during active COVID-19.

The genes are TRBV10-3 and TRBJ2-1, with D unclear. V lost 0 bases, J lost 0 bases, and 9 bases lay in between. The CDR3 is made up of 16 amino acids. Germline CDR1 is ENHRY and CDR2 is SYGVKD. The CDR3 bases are TGTGCCATCAGTGAGTCGGAGAGGAGCTCCTACAATGAGCAGTTCTTC. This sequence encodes CAISESERSSYNEQFF.

CDR3 coding DNA: TGTGCCAGCAGCGGAATAAGCGGTAGCTATGGCTACACCTTC. Translating gives CASSGISGSYGYTF. The J gene is TRBJ1-2, the V gene TRBV5-6; D remains unclear. Trimming left V 4 bases short and J 4 bases short, with 14 bases between. Germline CDR1 reads SGHDT; CDR2 reads YYEEEE. The CDR3 extends over 14 amino acids.

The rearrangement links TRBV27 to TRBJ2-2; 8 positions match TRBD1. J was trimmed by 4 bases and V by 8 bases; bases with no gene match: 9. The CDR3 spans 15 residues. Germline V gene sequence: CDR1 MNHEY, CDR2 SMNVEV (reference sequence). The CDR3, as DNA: TGTGCCAGCCAGGACAGGGCTCCGGGCACCGGGGAGCTGTTTTTT. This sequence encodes CASQDRAPGTGELFF.

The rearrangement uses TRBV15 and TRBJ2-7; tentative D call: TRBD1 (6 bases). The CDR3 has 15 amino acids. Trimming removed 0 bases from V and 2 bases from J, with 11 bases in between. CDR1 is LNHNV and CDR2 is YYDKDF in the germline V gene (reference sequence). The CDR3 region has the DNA TGTGCCACCAGCAGAGACCCTCAGGGGACCTACGAGCAGTACTTC. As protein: CATSRDPQGTYEQYF.

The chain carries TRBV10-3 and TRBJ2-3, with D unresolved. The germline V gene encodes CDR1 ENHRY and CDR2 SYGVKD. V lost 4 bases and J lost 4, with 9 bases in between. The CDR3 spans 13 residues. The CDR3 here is CAISGPPADTQYF. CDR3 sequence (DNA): TGTGCCATCAGTGGCCCCCCGGCAGATACGCAGTATTTT.

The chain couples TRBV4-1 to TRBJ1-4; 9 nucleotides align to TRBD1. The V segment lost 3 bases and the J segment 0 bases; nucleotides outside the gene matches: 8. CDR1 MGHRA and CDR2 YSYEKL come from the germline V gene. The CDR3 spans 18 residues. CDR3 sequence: CASSHLTGGGSTNEKLFF. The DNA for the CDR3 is TGCGCCAGCAGCCACCTAACAGGGGGCGGATCAACTAATGAAAAACTGTTTTTT.

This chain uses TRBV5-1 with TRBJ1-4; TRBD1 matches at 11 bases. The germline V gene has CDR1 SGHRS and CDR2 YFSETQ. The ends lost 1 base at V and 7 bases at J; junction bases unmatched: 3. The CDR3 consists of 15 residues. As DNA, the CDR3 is TGCGCCAGCAGCTTGTGGGGGACAGGGGGTGAAAAACTGTTTTTT. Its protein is CASSLWGTGGEKLFF.

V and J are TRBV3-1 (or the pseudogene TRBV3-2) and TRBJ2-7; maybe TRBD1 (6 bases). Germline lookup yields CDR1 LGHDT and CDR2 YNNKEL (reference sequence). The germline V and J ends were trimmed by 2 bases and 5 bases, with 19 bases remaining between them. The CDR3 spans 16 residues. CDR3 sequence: CASSQSRTAWSDEQYF. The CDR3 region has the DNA TGTGCCAGCAGCCAATCCCGGACAGCTTGGTCGGACGAGCAGTACTTC.

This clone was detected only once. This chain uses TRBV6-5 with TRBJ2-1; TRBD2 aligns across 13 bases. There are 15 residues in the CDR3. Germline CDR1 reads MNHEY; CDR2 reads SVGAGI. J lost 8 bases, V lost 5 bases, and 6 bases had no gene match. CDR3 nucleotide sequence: TGTGCCAGCAGTAAAACTAGCGGGGGGGCCTATGAGCAGTTCTTC. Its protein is CASSKTSGGAYEQFF.

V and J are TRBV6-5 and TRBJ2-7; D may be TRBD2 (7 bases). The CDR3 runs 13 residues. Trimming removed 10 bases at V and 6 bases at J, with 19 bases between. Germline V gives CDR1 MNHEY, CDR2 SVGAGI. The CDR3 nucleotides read TGTGCCACATCGAGGGGGGAGGGGGGCGAGCAGTACTTC. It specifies CATSRGEGGEQYF.

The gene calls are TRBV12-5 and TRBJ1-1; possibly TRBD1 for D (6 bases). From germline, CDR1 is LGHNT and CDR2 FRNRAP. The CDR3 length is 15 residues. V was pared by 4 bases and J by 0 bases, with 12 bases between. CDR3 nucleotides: TGTGCTAGTGGTTACAACAGGGTAGTGAACACTGAAGCTTTCTTT. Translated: CASGYNRVVNTEAFF.

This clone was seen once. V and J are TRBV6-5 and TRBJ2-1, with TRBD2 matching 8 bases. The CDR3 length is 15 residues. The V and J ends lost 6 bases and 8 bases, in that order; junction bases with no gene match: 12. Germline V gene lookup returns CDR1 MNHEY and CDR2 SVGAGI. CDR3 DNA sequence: TGTGCCAGCAGCGGGTCTAGTAGCGGGGTCTATGAGCAGTTCTTC. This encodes CASSGSSSGVYEQFF.

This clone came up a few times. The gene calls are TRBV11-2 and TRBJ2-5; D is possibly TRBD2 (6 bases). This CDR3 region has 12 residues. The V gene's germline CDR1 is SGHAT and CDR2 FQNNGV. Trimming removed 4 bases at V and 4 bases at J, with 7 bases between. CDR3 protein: CASSSGRETQYF. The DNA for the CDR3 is TGTGCCAGCAGCTCCGGGAGAGAGACCCAGTACTTC.

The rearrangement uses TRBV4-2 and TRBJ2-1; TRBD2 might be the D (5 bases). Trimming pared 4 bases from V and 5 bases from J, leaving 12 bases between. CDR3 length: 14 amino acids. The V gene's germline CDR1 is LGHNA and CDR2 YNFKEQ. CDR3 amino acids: CASSRDGMNNEQFF. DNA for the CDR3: TGTGCCAGCAGCCGAGACGGGATGAACAATGAGCAGTTCTTC.

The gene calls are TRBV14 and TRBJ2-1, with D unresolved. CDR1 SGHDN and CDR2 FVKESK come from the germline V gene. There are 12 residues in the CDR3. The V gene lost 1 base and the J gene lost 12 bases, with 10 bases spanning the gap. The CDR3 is CASSQAGSGQFF. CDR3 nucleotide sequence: TGTGCCAGCAGCCAAGCCGGGTCTGGGCAGTTCTTC.

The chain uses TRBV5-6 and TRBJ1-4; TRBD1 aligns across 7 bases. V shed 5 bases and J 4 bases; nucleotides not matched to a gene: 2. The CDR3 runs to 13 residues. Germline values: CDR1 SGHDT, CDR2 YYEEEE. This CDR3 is CASRRDSNEKLFF. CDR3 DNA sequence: TGTGCCAGCAGACGGGACAGTAATGAAAAACTGTTTTTT.

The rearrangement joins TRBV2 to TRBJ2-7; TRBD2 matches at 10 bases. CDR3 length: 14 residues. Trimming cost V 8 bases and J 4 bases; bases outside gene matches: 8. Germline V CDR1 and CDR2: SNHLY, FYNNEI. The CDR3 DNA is TGTGCCAGCTATGAACTGACTAGCGGGTACGAGCAGTACTTC. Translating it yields CASYELTSGYEQYF.

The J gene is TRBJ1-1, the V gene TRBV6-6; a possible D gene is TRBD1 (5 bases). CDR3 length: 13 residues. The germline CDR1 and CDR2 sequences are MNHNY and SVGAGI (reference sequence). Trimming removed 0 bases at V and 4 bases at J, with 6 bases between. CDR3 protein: CASSYSRVTEAFF. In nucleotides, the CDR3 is TGTGCCAGCAGTTACTCCAGGGTCACTGAAGCTTTCTTT.

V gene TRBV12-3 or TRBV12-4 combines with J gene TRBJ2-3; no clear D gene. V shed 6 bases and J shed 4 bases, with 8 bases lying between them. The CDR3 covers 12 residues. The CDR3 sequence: CASSIKPDTQYF. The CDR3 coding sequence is TGTGCCAGCAGCATTAAGCCAGATACGCAGTATTTT.

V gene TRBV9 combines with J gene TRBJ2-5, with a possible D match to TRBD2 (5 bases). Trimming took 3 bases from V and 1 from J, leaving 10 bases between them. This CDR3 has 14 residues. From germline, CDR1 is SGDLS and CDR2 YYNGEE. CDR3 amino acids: CASSAGLIQETQYF. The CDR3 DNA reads TGTGCCAGCAGCGCAGGACTGATCCAAGAGACCCAGTACTTC.